The 20 T cell receptor beta chains below come from one sample, sequenced in a study of vaccination effects on CD4 cells after COVID-19. Sequencing used immunoSEQ multiplex PCR; TCRdb keeps in-frame clones, though not all of them. In the table there are under 85,000 clones, around 77% of which are singletons. Prior to sequencing, the ViraFEST assay stimulated PBMC with viral peptide pools, which expanded the antigen-specific CD4+ T cells. Following culture for about ten days, CD4+ T cells were isolated. Every participant took two doses of the BNT162b2 or mRNA-1273 vaccine. For these TCRs, the target antigens are not known. This sample comprised CD4+ T cells from PBMCs cultured with HCoV-OC43 spike peptides, obtained after COVID-19 vaccination. Subset here: HCoV-OC43 spike overlapping peptide pool stimulation. These receptors were collected from a human donor who received a COVID-19 vaccine.

The chain links TRBV6-1 to TRBJ1-3; possibly TRBD1 for D (6 bases). Germline lookup yields CDR1 MNHNS and CDR2 SASEGT. Trimming pared 2 bases from V and 0 bases from J, leaving 8 bases between. There are 15 residues in the CDR3. CDR3 region: CASSERGGSGNTIYF. The CDR3, as DNA: TGTGCCAGCAGTGAAAGGGGGGGCTCTGGAAACACCATATATTTT.

This clone was detected once. The chain joins TRBV15 to TRBJ2-3, with D unclear. V lost 1 base and J lost 6, with 11 bases in between. The CDR3 totals 14 residues. Germline V gene sequence: CDR1 LNHNV, CDR2 YYDKDF (reference sequence). DNA of the CDR3: TGTGCCACCAGCAGAGTTAGGACGCAGGATACGCAGTATTTT. It yields the protein CATSRVRTQDTQYF.

The J gene is TRBJ1-5, the V gene TRBV7-2, with TRBD1 matching 7 bases. CDR3 size: 15 residues. The V and J ends lost 5 bases and 4 bases, in that order; junction bases with no gene match: 8. Per the germline V gene, CDR1 is SGHTA and CDR2 is FQGNSA. In DNA, the CDR3 is TGTGCCAGCAGCCGTTCAGGGGGGGGGAATCAGCCCCAGCATTTT. It is translated as CASSRSGGGNQPQHF.

This clone came up a few times. The chain couples TRBV7-8 to TRBJ1-6; 7 nucleotides line up with TRBD1. Trimming cost V 3 bases and J 6 bases; bases outside gene matches: 5. CDR3 length: 15 amino acids. The germline V gene encodes CDR1 SGHVS and CDR2 FQNEAQ. The CDR3 reads CASSLGTAGNSPLHF. Written as DNA, the CDR3 is TGTGCCAGCAGCTTGGGGACAGCCGGTAATTCACCCCTCCACTTT.

The rearrangement links TRBV5-1 to TRBJ2-2, with D perhaps matching TRBD1 (5 bases). This CDR3 has 15 residues. V was trimmed by 0 bases and J by 10 bases, leaving 16 bases between them. Germline CDR1 and CDR2: SGHRS and YFSETQ. CDR3 protein: CASSLVPRTTEELFF. The CDR3 DNA reads TGCGCCAGCAGCTTGGTCCCCAGGACAACGGAGGAGCTGTTTTTT.

The chain couples TRBV6-5 to TRBJ1-5; D is unresolved. The CDR3 is 14 residues long. Trimming shortened V by 6 bases and J by 0 bases, and 9 bases separated the two germline ends. Germline V gene data show CDR1 as MNHEY and CDR2 as SVGAGI. Written as DNA, the CDR3 is TGTGCCAGCAGGGATATGAATAGCAATCAGCCCCAGCATTTT. Translated: CASRDMNSNQPQHF.

This chain joins TRBV5-1 and TRBJ2-5; the D gene is possibly TRBD1 (6 bases). Between the trimmed V and J ends, which lost 0 bases and 3 bases, there was a span of 6 bases. CDR1 and CDR2 from the germline V gene are SGHRS and YFSETQ. The CDR3 extends over 13 amino acids. Here the CDR3 reads CASSLGQEETQYF. For the CDR3, the DNA is TGCGCCAGCAGCTTGGGACAGGAAGAGACCCAGTACTTC.

Only a few counts were recorded for this clone. CDR3 loop: CATSDFVEGELFF. CDR3 in DNA: TGTGCCACCAGTGACTTCGTAGAAGGGGAGCTGTTTTTT. V gene TRBV24-1 combines with J gene TRBJ2-2; no definite D call. Germline values: CDR1 KGHDR, CDR2 SFDVKD. V was cut by 4 bases and J by 8 bases, with 10 bases left in between. The CDR3 extends over 13 amino acids.

The chain links TRBV6-5 to TRBJ1-1, with 9 bases fitting TRBD1. This CDR3 has 14 residues. Germline-derived CDR1 and CDR2 are MNHEY and SVGAGI. The trim removed 7 bases at V and 3 bases at J, leaving 6 bases unmatched. CDR3: CASNHRDRDTEAFF. The CDR3 DNA sequence: TGTGCCAGCAACCACCGGGACAGGGACACTGAAGCTTTCTTT.

This clone was observed a few times. The gene calls are TRBV5-1 and TRBJ1-3, with 7 bases aligning to TRBD1. This CDR3 has 16 residues. The V gene end was trimmed by 4 bases and the J gene end by 0 bases; junction bases not matched to a gene: 7. Looked up from germline, CDR1 is SGHRS and CDR2 is YFSETQ. The CDR3 protein is CASSLDRPSSGNTIYF. In nucleotides, the CDR3 is TGCGCCAGCAGCCTGGACAGGCCGAGCTCTGGAAACACCATATATTTT.

The rearrangement links TRBV4-3 to TRBJ1-2, with TRBD1 matching over 7 bases. Germline V gene data show CDR1 as LGHNA and CDR2 as YSLEER. This CDR3 is built from 15 residues. Trimming at V came to 3 bases and at J to 8 bases, leaving 12 bases not matched to a gene. For the CDR3, the DNA is TGCGCCAGCAGCCATGAGGTGCGGGACAGAGGCGGCTACACCTTC. Translated, it gives CASSHEVRDRGGYTF.

This clone showed up just once. J is TRBJ2-7 and V is TRBV18; D gene unclear. CDR3 size: 13 residues. Germline CDR1 KGHSH, CDR2 LQKENI. V lost 2 bases, J lost 5 bases, and 10 bases lay in between. CDR3 loop: CASSPMLNDEQYV. CDR3 sequence (DNA): TGTGCCAGCTCACCAATGCTCAACGACGAGCAGTACGTC.

This clone was seen a handful of times. J is TRBJ1-1 and V is TRBV2; the D gene is possibly TRBD1 (6 bases). The germline V gene has CDR1 SNHLY and CDR2 FYNNEI. Trimming removed 4 bases at V and 6 bases at J, with 18 bases between. This CDR3 spans 15 amino acids. The chain's CDR3 is CASSGTVSWGPEAFF. In nucleotides, the CDR3 is TGTGCCAGCAGTGGGACCGTGTCATGGGGGCCTGAAGCTTTCTTT.

The CDR3 sequence: CASSSMGADTEAFF. In DNA, the CDR3 is TGCGCCAGCAGCAGTATGGGGGCCGACACTGAAGCTTTCTTT. This chain joins TRBV5-1 and TRBJ1-1; D possibly corresponds to TRBD1 (6 bases). Trimming left V 4 bases short and J 3 bases short, with 13 bases between. CDR1 SGHRS and CDR2 YFSETQ come from the germline V gene. This CDR3 comprises 14 residues.

The J gene is TRBJ1-2, the V gene TRBV28; D is perhaps TRBD1 (6 bases). The CDR3 spans 14 residues. Trimming pared 6 bases from V and 3 bases from J, leaving 14 bases between. Germline V lookup: CDR1 MDHEN, CDR2 SYDVKM. CDR3 DNA sequence: TGTGCCAGCAGGATGCAGGGGAAAGACTATGGCTACACCTTC. Its translation is CASRMQGKDYGYTF.

The gene calls are TRBV19 and TRBJ2-7, with D unclear. The V end lost 3 bases, the J end lost 0 bases, and 15 bases lay between the germline ends. This CDR3 is 16 amino acids long. Germline values: CDR1 LNHDA, CDR2 SQIVND (reference sequence). In nucleotides, the CDR3 is TGTGCCAGTAGTATTAATCGAGATCCAAGCTCCTACGAGCAGTACGTC. Translation gives CASSINRDPSSYEQYV.

For the CDR3, the DNA is TGTGCCAGCAGCTTAGGGAGCTCTAGCGGCCAAGAGACCCAGTACTTC. Its protein is CASSLGSSSGQETQYF. The chain carries TRBV7-2 and TRBJ2-5, with 7 bases matching TRBD2. Germline CDR1 is SGHTA and CDR2 is FQGNSA. This CDR3 comprises 16 residues. V lost 1 base to trimming and J lost 1 base; unmatched junction nucleotides: 6.

This chain connects TRBV6-6 to TRBJ1-3; TRBD1 is a possible D gene (6 bases). Germline loops: CDR1 MNHNY, CDR2 SVGAGI (reference sequence). The CDR3 length is 16 residues. V was trimmed by 10 bases and J by 0 bases, leaving 19 bases between them. CDR3 sequence (DNA): TGTGCCATCCTACCGGGGGGGGGCCCCTCTGGAAACACCATATATTTT. As protein: CAILPGGGPSGNTIYF.

In its sample, this clone was seen a few times. V usage is TRBV2 and J usage is TRBJ1-2; maybe TRBD1 (5 bases). The germline V and J ends were trimmed by 4 bases and 3 bases, with 9 bases remaining between them. This CDR3 spans 13 amino acids. Germline CDR1 is SNHLY and CDR2 is FYNNEI. This CDR3 reads CASSGDGHYGYTF. CDR3 DNA: TGTGCCAGCAGTGGGGACGGTCACTATGGCTACACCTTC.

The rearrangement joins TRBV5-4 to TRBJ2-5; 7 bases are a match to TRBD2. Trimming at V came to 0 bases and at J to 6 bases, leaving 5 bases not matched to a gene. In germline, CDR1 is SGHNT, CDR2 YYREEE (reference sequence). This CDR3 has 14 residues. The CDR3 loop is CASSLDMGGKTQYF. The CDR3 region has the DNA TGTGCCAGCAGCTTGGACATGGGGGGGAAGACCCAGTACTTC.